These 18 T cell receptor beta chains share one sample of origin, sequenced in a study of radiotherapy plus CTLA-4 blockade in lung cancer. Clones were read by immunoSEQ multiplex PCR, and TCRdb kept only the in-frame ones, dropping some. The table includes roughly 86,000 clones, under 85% detected once. The input for sequencing was peripheral blood, taken from a patient treated with radiotherapy plus ipilimumab. These receptors all come from a human donor with non-small cell lung cancer who had stable disease on radiotherapy plus ipilimumab.

This clone was counted only a few times. The chain has TRBV18 and TRBJ1-3; D is unresolved. Germline CDR1 KGHSH, CDR2 LQKENI. V was clipped by 4 bases and J by 0 bases, with 7 bases between them. The CDR3 runs 14 residues. The CDR3 DNA reads as TGTGCCAGCTCACACGGAGTCTCTGGAAACACCATATATTTT. Residues: CASSHGVSGNTIYF.

Comments on this clone: This specimen includes other DNA sequences encoding the same CDR3. V and J are TRBV5-1 and TRBJ1-4, with TRBD1 matching 7 bases. J lost 6 bases, V lost 2 bases, and 1 base had no gene match. The CDR3 has 13 residues. Germline CDR1 and CDR2: SGHRS and YFSETQ. Here the CDR3 DNA reads TGCGCCAGCAGCTTTGGGACAGATGAAAAACTGTTTTTT. Protein: CASSFGTDEKLFF.

V gene TRBV5-1 combines with J gene TRBJ1-2; D remains unclear. Germline V gene data show CDR1 as SGHRS and CDR2 as YFSETQ. The CDR3 sequence is 13 residues long. V lost 1 base and J 4 bases, leaving 8 bases between the germline ends. CDR3 bases: TGCGCCAGCAGCTTGAGGGAGCCCTATGGCTACACCTTC. It specifies CASSLREPYGYTF. Filled out from reference TRBV5-1 and TRBJ1-2, the complete variable domain reads KAGVTQTPRYLIKTRGQQVTLSCSPISGHRSVSWYQQTPGQGLQFLFEYFSETQRNKGNFPGRFSGRQFSNSRSEMNVSTLELGDSALYLCASSLREPYGYTFGSGTRLTVV.

The rearrangement uses TRBV28 and TRBJ2-7, with D unresolved. V was trimmed by 5 bases and J by 3 bases, leaving 8 bases between them. Germline lookup yields CDR1 MDHEN and CDR2 SYDVKM. This CDR3 contains 12 residues. This chain's CDR3 is CASSATYYEQYF. DNA for the CDR3: TGTGCCAGCAGTGCGACCTACTACGAGCAGTACTTC.

The chain combines TRBV5-5 with TRBJ1-2; D unclear. CDR3 length: 15 residues. From germline, CDR1 is SGHKS and CDR2 YYEKEE (reference sequence). V lost 0 bases, J lost 0 bases, and 9 bases lay in between. This CDR3 is CASSLALVPNYGYTF. As DNA, the CDR3 is TGTGCCAGCAGCTTGGCCCTCGTTCCTAACTATGGCTACACCTTC.

This clone was seen only once. This sequence joins TRBV28 and TRBJ2-1; maybe TRBD2 (6 bases). This CDR3 spans 16 amino acids. With 2 bases removed from V and 6 bases from J, the gap between germline ends came to 17 bases. Germline V gene sequence: CDR1 MDHEN, CDR2 SYDVKM. The chain's CDR3 is CASSLAGKGRSNEQFF. CDR3 in DNA: TGTGCCAGCAGTTTAGCGGGTAAGGGGAGGTCCAATGAGCAGTTCTTC.

This clone was recorded only once. This rearrangement joins TRBV28 to TRBJ2-1; D gene ambiguous. From germline, CDR1 is MDHEN and CDR2 SYDVKM. The V and J ends lost 6 bases and 9 bases respectively, with 12 bases between them. The CDR3 covers 12 residues. CDR3 loop: CASRLVVGEQFF. In DNA form, the CDR3 reads TGTGCCAGCAGGTTGGTAGTGGGTGAGCAGTTCTTC.

This chain connects TRBV30 to TRBJ1-5; the D is unclear. The germline V and J ends were trimmed by 3 bases and 1 base, with 7 bases remaining between them. There are 13 residues in the CDR3. Germline V lookup: CDR1 GTSNPN, CDR2 SVGIG (reference sequence). CDR3 residues: CAWREGSNQPQHF. CDR3 DNA: TGTGCCTGGAGAGAAGGGAGCAATCAGCCCCAGCATTTT.

V is TRBV6-6 and J is TRBJ2-1, with 8 bases lining up with TRBD2. V dropped 3 bases and J dropped 7; count of bases not matched to a gene: 5. The CDR3 totals 14 residues. Per germline, CDR1 MNHNY and CDR2 SVGAGI (reference sequence). The CDR3 reads CASSYRLARNEQFF. CDR3 in DNA: TGTGCCAGCAGTTATAGACTAGCGAGGAATGAGCAGTTCTTC.

Only one count was recorded for this clone. The chain employs TRBV11-3 and TRBJ1-5; D is unresolved. CDR3 length equals 16 residues. Germline CDR1 SGHNT, CDR2 YENEEA. V lost 1 base to trimming and J lost 3 bases, with 13 bases between them. CDR3 bases: TGTGCCAGCAGCTTAGCCCCCACAGAATCCAATCAGCCCCAGCATTTT. Amino acid sequence: CASSLAPTESNQPQHF.

The chain employs TRBV28 and TRBJ1-5; D possibly corresponds to TRBD1 (5 bases). Germline-derived CDR1 and CDR2 are MDHEN and SYDVKM. The CDR3 length is 15 residues. V lost 9 bases and J lost 5, with 20 bases in between. Written as DNA, the CDR3 is TGTGCCAGTATCGGGGGTTCGACTGTCCATCAGCCCCAGCATTTT. It specifies CASIGGSTVHQPQHF.

The chain has TRBV7-9 and TRBJ1-2; D is unresolved. V shed 2 bases and J shed 2 bases, with 3 bases lying between them. CDR3 length: 12 amino acids. Germline CDR1 reads SEHNR; CDR2 reads FQNEAQ (reference sequence). CDR3 amino acids: CASSLPNYGYTF. CDR3 DNA: TGTGCCAGCAGCTTACCGAACTATGGCTACACCTTC.

The gene calls are TRBV19 and TRBJ1-5; weak D call: TRBD1 (5 bases). This CDR3 comprises 13 residues. The V and J ends lost 7 bases and 3 bases respectively, with 10 bases between them. Per germline, CDR1 LNHDA and CDR2 SQIVND (reference sequence). The CDR3 bases are TGTGCCAGTACCGGGGGTAACAATCAGCCCCAGCATTTT. It codes for CASTGGNNQPQHF.

This chain links TRBV6-1 with TRBJ1-6, with 10 nucleotides matching TRBD1. Germline assignment: CDR1 MNHNS and CDR2 SASEGT. With 3 bases clipped from V and 7 bases from J, the junction kept 6 bases outside the gene matches. This CDR3 region has 16 residues. The CDR3 DNA reads TGTGCCAGCAGTGAGACAGGGGGCCCGCGGAATTCACCCCTCCACTTT. Protein: CASSETGGPRNSPLHF.

The genes are TRBV28 and TRBJ2-7; D unclear. The germline V gene encodes CDR1 MDHEN and CDR2 SYDVKM. V was cut by 2 bases and J by 4 bases, with 15 bases left in between. The CDR3 has 15 amino acids. For the CDR3, the DNA is TGTGCCAGCAGTTTACCTGCCACTGACAATTACGAGCAGTACTTC. It specifies CASSLPATDNYEQYF.

The chain employs TRBV28 and TRBJ1-6; D uncertain. Germline CDR1 is MDHEN and CDR2 is SYDVKM. V lost 7 bases, J lost 7 bases, and 14 bases lay in between. This CDR3 region has 14 residues. The DNA for the CDR3 is TGTGCCAGCACCCCCTCCGGGTTCAATTCACCCCTCCACTTT. It specifies CASTPSGFNSPLHF. Filled out from reference TRBV28 and TRBJ1-6, the complete variable domain reads DVKVTQSSRYLVKRTGEKVFLECVQDMDHENMFWYRQDPGLGLRLIYFSYDVKMKEKGDIPEGYSVSREKKERFSLILESASTNQTSMYLCASTPSGFNSPLHFGNGTRLTVT.

This clone was seen just once. The chain carries TRBV28 and TRBJ1-1; no clear D gene. The CDR3 contains 16 residues. Germline V lookup: CDR1 MDHEN, CDR2 SYDVKM. V lost 3 bases and J lost 3, with 17 bases in between. The CDR3 region has the DNA TGTGCCAGCAGTTTTATCTCCGGGAGGGCGGACACTGAAGCTTTCTTT. Translating it yields CASSFISGRADTEAFF.

There are a few counts of this clone. The rearrangement links TRBV7-2 to TRBJ2-1; 12 nucleotides match TRBD1. The germline CDR1 and CDR2 sequences are SGHTA and FQGNSA. Germline trimming cut 5 bases from V and 6 bases from J; bases unmatched to any gene: 5. The CDR3 runs to 15 residues. The CDR3 DNA sequence: TGTGCCAGCAGCCGGGACAGGGGGCAGGGCAATGAGCAGTTCTTC. Its translation: CASSRDRGQGNEQFF.